These 18 T cell receptor beta chains originate from one sample sequenced in a study of memory CD4+ T cells and cytomegalovirus serostatus. Using immunoSEQ multiplex PCR, the repertoire was profiled, and TCRdb retains in-frame clones only, with some absent. This table holds 25,000 to 30,000 clones, about 81% found once. The sort gate was single viable CD3+CD4+CD8-CD45RO+ cells for memory CD4+ T cells. The material sequenced was memory CD4+ T cells from blood. The receptors were sampled from an adult in good health and CMV-seronegative.

This chain joins TRBV29-1 and TRBJ2-5; 16 bases are shared with TRBD2. This CDR3 has 14 amino acids. V shed 6 bases and J 5 bases; nucleotides not matched to a gene: 3. Germline CDR1 is SQVTM and CDR2 is ANQGSEA. The CDR3 DNA follows: TGCAGCGTGGGACTAGCGGGGGGGCGGGAGACCCAGTACTTC. Translation: CSVGLAGGRETQYF.

The chain employs TRBV7-2 and TRBJ1-2, with 7 bases matching TRBD1. V shed 2 bases and J 5 bases; nucleotides not matched to a gene: 14. This CDR3 is 17 amino acids long. The germline V gene has CDR1 SGHTA and CDR2 FQGNSA. CDR3 in DNA: TGTGCCAGCAGCTTAAATGGACAGGCCCTTACCCTGTATGGCTACACCTTC. Translation gives CASSLNGQALTLYGYTF.

The chain has TRBV5-5 and TRBJ2-5, with 7 bases identical to TRBD1. The germline V gene encodes CDR1 SGHKS and CDR2 YYEKEE (reference sequence). The V segment lost 1 base and the J segment 5 bases; nucleotides outside the gene matches: 8. This CDR3 has 15 residues. CDR3 nucleotide sequence: TGTGCCAGCAGCTTGACAGGGGCGAACAGGGAGACCCAGTACTTC. Protein product: CASSLTGANRETQYF.

The V and J genes are TRBV5-8 and TRBJ1-5; TRBD1 is a possible D gene (6 bases). The V gene lost 0 bases and the J gene lost 8 bases, with 15 bases spanning the gap. The CDR3 contains 15 residues. Germline CDR1 and CDR2: SGHTS and YDEGEE. CDR3 coding DNA: TGTGCCAGCAGCTTGGGTGGCAGGGGTCCGGAGCCCCAGCATTTT. Residues: CASSLGGRGPEPQHF.

The gene calls are TRBV10-3 and TRBJ2-4; 7 bases are shared with TRBD1. CDR1 is ENHRY, CDR2 SYGVKD, per germline. V gave up 10 bases and J gave up 5 bases; unmatched junction bases: 11. The CDR3 is 14 residues long. This CDR3 reads CATTTGTAENIQYF. DNA for the CDR3: TGTGCCACCACGACCGGGACAGCTGAAAACATTCAGTACTTC.

The V call is TRBV10-2, the J call TRBJ1-1, with 7 bases matching TRBD1. This CDR3 comprises 14 residues. CDR1 WSHSY and CDR2 SAAADI come from the germline V gene. With 6 bases clipped from V and 3 bases from J, the junction kept 7 bases outside the gene matches. The CDR3 DNA follows: TGCGCCAGCAGCCTAGGGGGCAGGGACACTGAAGCTTTCTTT. It is translated as CASSLGGRDTEAFF.

The CDR3 sequence: CASSIPNRAETQYF. The CDR3 region has the DNA TGTGCCAGTAGTATACCGAACAGGGCGGAGACCCAGTACTTC. V usage is TRBV19 and J usage is TRBJ2-5, with TRBD1 as a possible D gene (6 bases). Trimming removed 2 bases from V and 5 bases from J, with 12 bases in between. The CDR3 covers 14 residues. Germline-derived CDR1 and CDR2 are LNHDA and SQIVND (reference sequence).

This chain joins TRBV19 and TRBJ2-3, with 9 bases identical to TRBD1. The CDR3 covers 15 residues. Germline trimming cut 3 bases from V and 4 bases from J; bases unmatched to any gene: 5. Germline CDR1 is LNHDA and CDR2 is SQIVND (reference sequence). Written as DNA, the CDR3 is TGTGCCAGTAGTATGTTGGGACAGGGATCAGATACGCAGTATTTT. Translating gives CASSMLGQGSDTQYF.

This chain connects TRBV9 to TRBJ2-2; 9 nucleotides align to TRBD1. Germline V gene sequence: CDR1 SGDLS, CDR2 YYNGEE. Trimming cost V 0 bases and J 4 bases; bases outside gene matches: 7. This CDR3 has 17 residues. The CDR3 spells CASSVAAQGAITGELFF. CDR3 DNA sequence: TGTGCCAGCAGCGTAGCGGCACAGGGGGCAATCACCGGGGAGCTGTTTTTT.

This clone has more than one count but fewer than ten. The CDR3 DNA reads as TGTGCCAGCACCCCCTTGTCGGGGAACACTGAAGCTTTCTTT. This codes for CASTPLSGNTEAFF. This chain links TRBV28 with TRBJ1-1; D is undetermined. The CDR3 consists of 14 residues. With 7 bases removed from V and 1 base from J, the gap between germline ends came to 13 bases. Germline CDR1 is MDHEN and CDR2 is SYDVKM.

This sequence joins TRBV28 and TRBJ1-3; 7 positions agree with TRBD1. CDR1 and CDR2 (germline): MDHEN, SYDVKM. The CDR3 is made up of 14 amino acids. With 3 bases clipped from V and 5 bases from J, the junction kept 4 bases outside the gene matches. CDR3: CASSFRDSRNTIYF. The DNA for the CDR3 is TGTGCCAGCAGTTTCCGGGACAGCAGAAACACCATATATTTT.

This chain uses TRBV5-1 with TRBJ1-2, with D maybe TRBD1 (5 bases). Looked up from germline, CDR1 is SGHRS and CDR2 is YFSETQ. CDR3 length: 14 amino acids. V was shortened by 4 bases and J by 4 bases, with 14 bases between the two germline ends. For the CDR3, the DNA is TGCGCCAGCAGCCTCCGTCAGGGAGGCTATGGCTACACCTTC. Protein sequence: CASSLRQGGYGYTF. The whole variable domain, remainder taken from reference TRBV5-1 and TRBJ1-2, is KAGVTQTPRYLIKTRGQQVTLSCSPISGHRSVSWYQQTPGQGLQFLFEYFSETQRNKGNFPGRFSGRQFSNSRSEMNVSTLELGDSALYLCASSLRQGGYGYTFGSGTRLTVV.

This clone has a single count. The rearrangement links TRBV23-1 to TRBJ2-2; D is possibly TRBD1 or TRBD2 (5 bases each). TRBV23-1 is given ORF status, its function remaining uncertain. The CDR3 consists of 16 residues. V was cut by 10 bases and J by 1 base, with 19 bases left in between. The CDR3 DNA reads TGCGCCACCAAACCGATTCGGGGCCGGAACACCGGGGAGCTGTTTTTT. Protein product: CATKPIRGRNTGELFF.

This chain links TRBV9 with TRBJ2-2; D is undetermined. Germline loops: CDR1 SGDLS, CDR2 YYNGEE. There are 13 residues in the CDR3. V lost 1 base, J lost 4 bases, and 5 bases lay in between. This CDR3 reads CASSVTLTGELFF. In nucleotides, the CDR3 is TGTGCCAGCAGCGTAACTCTCACCGGGGAGCTGTTTTTT.

The table lists this clone with a few counts. This rearrangement joins TRBV30 to TRBJ1-2; maybe TRBD1 (5 bases). The CDR3 spans 14 residues. CDR1 GTSNPN and CDR2 SVGIG come from the germline V gene (reference sequence). With 1 base removed from V and 2 bases from J, the gap between germline ends came to 11 bases. The CDR3 reads CAWSDGTGNYGYTF. The CDR3 region has the DNA TGTGCCTGGAGTGACGGGACGGGAAACTATGGCTACACCTTC.

V and J are TRBV28 and TRBJ2-7; the D is unclear. Trimming removed 4 bases at V and 0 bases at J, with 13 bases between. The CDR3 has 15 amino acids. Germline loops: CDR1 MDHEN, CDR2 SYDVKM. CDR3 sequence (DNA): TGTGCCAGCAGTTCTCCCCCCGGACGCTCCTACGAGCAGTACTTC. This translates into CASSSPPGRSYEQYF.

The gene calls are TRBV11-2 and TRBJ1-1; tentatively, D is TRBD1 (5 bases). With 1 base removed from V and 1 base from J, the gap between germline ends came to 13 bases. The V gene's germline CDR1 is SGHAT and CDR2 FQNNGV. The CDR3 runs 16 residues. DNA for the CDR3: TGTGCCAGCAGCTTAGGGGTCGCCGGGGGGAACACTGAAGCTTTCTTT. Amino acid sequence: CASSLGVAGGNTEAFF.

This chain links TRBV4-2 with TRBJ1-2; D not certain. The V end lost 0 bases, the J end lost 7 bases, and 9 bases lay between the germline ends. The germline gives CDR1 LGHNA, CDR2 YNFKEQ. There are 13 residues in the CDR3. The CDR3 nucleotides are TGTGCCAGCAGCCAAGAAGGGCGGGCTGGCTACACCTTC. It specifies CASSQEGRAGYTF.